These 5 T cell receptor beta chains came from one sample sequenced in a study of blood T cells in healthy people across ages. For the second PCR, which ran for about 7 to 12 cycles, a sample-barcoded 5' primer and a J-beta primer mix were used. A single record per CDR3 protein comes from TCRdb applying MiXCR to the 5' RACE reads. The table has roughly 700,000 distinct CDR3 sequences, about half seen once. Material: blood. The receptors derive from a woman in her sixties or seventies in good health.

This chain joins TRBV20-1 and TRBJ2-3; the match to TRBD2 covers 11 bases. Per germline, CDR1 DFQATT and CDR2 SNEGSKA (reference sequence). The length of the CDR3 is 14 residues. The V segment lost 4 bases and the J segment 5 bases; nucleotides outside the gene matches: 5. In DNA form, the CDR3 reads TGCAGTGCTACTAGCGGGAGGAAGGTAGATACGCAGTATTTT. Residues: CSATSGRKVDTQYF.

This clonotype came up a few times. The gene calls are TRBV4-3 and TRBJ2-3, with TRBD2 matching 11 bases. This CDR3 region has 17 residues. V was pared by 2 bases and J by 4 bases, with 8 bases of the junction left unmatched. Germline assignment: CDR1 LGHNA and CDR2 YSLEER. The CDR3 coding sequence is TGCGCCAGCAGCCAAACGACTAGCGGGAAAAGTGCAGATACGCAGTATTTT. It yields the protein CASSQTTSGKSADTQYF.

The rearrangement links TRBV2 to TRBJ2-7, with TRBD1 as a possible D gene (7 bases). The CDR3 length is 15 residues. Trimming took 4 bases from V and 3 from J, leaving 16 bases between them. Per germline, CDR1 SNHLY and CDR2 FYNNEI. The CDR3 bases are TGTGCCAGCAGTGGGAGGGGGCGATCCCTCTACGAGCAGTACTTC. Amino acids: CASSGRGRSLYEQYF.

This chain joins TRBV4-2 and TRBJ1-4, with D possibly matching TRBD1 (5 bases). Germline V gene sequence: CDR1 LGHNA, CDR2 YNFKEQ. The V and J ends lost 4 bases and 4 bases respectively, with 10 bases between them. CDR3 length: 14 residues. CDR3 in DNA: TGTGCCAGCAGCCGGCCGGGACTTAATGAAAAACTGTTTTTT. Residues: CASSRPGLNEKLFF.

The J gene is TRBJ1-6, the V gene TRBV20-1; a possible D gene is TRBD1 (5 bases). CDR3 size: 13 residues. Per the germline V gene, CDR1 is DFQATT and CDR2 is SNEGSKA (reference sequence). Trimming removed 5 bases at V and 9 bases at J, with 14 bases between. The CDR3 sequence is CSAFRQGASPLHF. The CDR3 nucleotides are TGCAGTGCTTTCCGGCAGGGAGCTTCACCCCTCCACTTT.